One sample yielded the 32 T cell receptor beta chains listed below, sequenced in a study of identical twins. TCRdb analysed the 5' RACE reads with MiXCR anew, one entry per CDR3 protein. This table has around 1.7 million distinct CDR3 sequences, around 29% appearing once. The material sequenced was cord blood. Receptor source: a newborn girl in good health.

J is TRBJ1-4 and V is TRBV20-1; 9 nucleotides align to TRBD1. The CDR3 sequence is 18 residues long. The V gene's germline CDR1 is DFQATT and CDR2 SNEGSKA (reference sequence). The V segment lost 1 base and the J segment 15 bases; nucleotides outside the gene matches: 24. The DNA of the CDR3 is TGCAGTGCTAGAGCAAAAGGGACAGGGCCACGCGGCCCGGAGAGTTTGTTTTTT. Protein: CSARAKGTGPRGPESLFF.

In this sample, this clonotype turned up a few times. This chain links TRBV9 with TRBJ2-3; unclear D gene. Germline V gene data show CDR1 as SGDLS and CDR2 as YYNGEE. Trimming took 0 bases from V and 1 from J, leaving 6 bases between them. The CDR3 is 14 residues long. The CDR3 region has the DNA TGTGCCAGCAGCGTAGCCCAGCGCACAGATACGCAGTATTTT. Its protein product is CASSVAQRTDTQYF.

This chain links TRBV9 with TRBJ2-1; D is uncertain. Germline V CDR1 and CDR2: SGDLS, YYNGEE. V was trimmed by 4 bases and J by 3 bases, leaving 14 bases between them. This CDR3 has 15 residues. CDR3 in DNA: TGTGCCAGCAGCCAGACGGCCGTCGGCTACAATGAGCAGTTCTTC. It codes for CASSQTAVGYNEQFF.

In its sample, this clonotype was seen many times. The chain carries TRBV7-2 and TRBJ2-5; the D is unclear. V was clipped by 3 bases and J by 4 bases, with 9 bases between them. The germline V gene encodes CDR1 SGHTA and CDR2 FQGNSA. This CDR3 has 13 residues. CDR3: CASSFGERETQYF. The CDR3 DNA sequence: TGTGCCAGCAGCTTTGGCGAGAGAGAGACCCAGTACTTC.

In its sample, this clonotype was seen a few times. CDR3 in amino acids: CASSLGGGGFEQFF. The DNA for the CDR3 is TGCGCCAGCAGCTTGGGAGGGGGCGGTTTTGAGCAGTTCTTC. The gene calls are TRBV5-1 and TRBJ2-1, with 7 positions matching TRBD1. The V segment lost 0 bases and the J segment 9 bases; nucleotides outside the gene matches: 6. Germline V CDR1 and CDR2: SGHRS, YFSETQ. CDR3 length equals 14 residues.

The rearrangement uses TRBV12-3 or TRBV12-4 and TRBJ1-1, with a possible D match to TRBD1 (5 bases). The V end was cut by 6 bases, the J end by 4 bases, with 12 bases between. The CDR3 length is 13 residues. Here the CDR3 DNA reads TGTGCCAGCAGCAATGGGGGATTCACTGAAGCTTTCTTT. This encodes CASSNGGFTEAFF.

This clonotype was counted only a few times. The chain has TRBV10-3 and TRBJ2-7, with D perhaps assigned TRBD1 or TRBD2 (5 bases each). The V end lost 4 bases, the J end lost 0 bases, and 16 bases lay between the germline ends. Germline lookup yields CDR1 ENHRY and CDR2 SYGVKD. The CDR3 runs 16 residues. CDR3 sequence reads: CAISGSGTLSSYEQYF. The CDR3 nucleotides are TGTGCCATCAGTGGATCCGGGACGTTAAGCTCCTACGAGCAGTACTTC.

This chain joins TRBV28 and TRBJ2-1; 7 nucleotides match TRBD1. The ends lost 5 bases at V and 8 bases at J; junction bases unmatched: 3. Germline lookup yields CDR1 MDHEN and CDR2 SYDVKM. The CDR3 spans 12 residues. The CDR3, as DNA: TGTGCCAGCAGTGTGACAGGGTATGAGCAGTTCTTC. This codes for CASSVTGYEQFF.

Concerning this clonotype itself: A much larger clone sits a single nucleotide away, making a read error possible. V gene TRBV7-6 combines with J gene TRBJ2-1, with 7 bases lining up with TRBD1. Germline V gene data show CDR1 as SGHVS and CDR2 as FNYEAQ. The ends lost 6 bases at V and 0 bases at J; junction bases unmatched: 5. The CDR3 totals 15 residues. The CDR3 bases are TGTGCCAGCAGACCCGACAGGGCCTCCTACAATGAGCAGTTCTTC. It encodes CASRPDRASYNEQFF.

This clonotype has only one observation. The rearrangement links TRBV3-1 to TRBJ2-1; 7 nucleotides agree with TRBD2. The end of the DNA aligns better with TRBJ2-7, so the J call may be wrong. The CDR3 extends over 15 amino acids. Germline V CDR1 and CDR2: LGHDT, YNNKEL (reference sequence). In DNA form, the CDR3 reads TGTGCCAGCAGCCTTTCCGGACTAGACTACAATGAGCAGTACTTC. It translates to CASSLSGLDYNEQYF.

This clonotype has just a few counts. The CDR3 protein is CASSLDSPAGAHEQYF. The CDR3 region has the DNA TGTGCCAGCAGCTTAGATTCCCCAGCGGGAGCCCACGAGCAGTACTTC. This chain links TRBV11-2 with TRBJ2-7; 8 bases map to TRBD2. The CDR3 runs to 16 residues. Germline V gives CDR1 SGHAT, CDR2 FQNNGV. V gave up 0 bases and J gave up 5 bases; unmatched junction bases: 9.

This clonotype was seen a few times. V gene TRBV20-1 combines with J gene TRBJ2-3; 8 bases match TRBD2. The CDR3 loop spans 15 amino acids. Unmatched junction bases numbered 7, after V lost 0 bases and J lost 5 bases. Germline CDR1 reads DFQATT; CDR2 reads SNEGSKA (reference sequence). The CDR3: CSARDPGLGIDTQYF. CDR3 sequence (DNA): TGCAGTGCTAGAGACCCGGGACTAGGGATAGATACGCAGTATTTT.

The chain has TRBV4-1 and TRBJ1-1; D is unresolved. Deletions cut 1 base from V and 4 bases from J, with 13 bases between. The CDR3 runs 15 residues. Germline assignment: CDR1 MGHRA and CDR2 YSYEKL. The CDR3 DNA reads TGCGCCAGCAGCCAAGTCCCCGGCCGCCTCACTGAAGCTTTCTTT. Its protein product is CASSQVPGRLTEAFF.

The J gene is TRBJ2-5, the V gene TRBV19, with TRBD2 matching 15 bases. With V trimmed by 3 bases and J by 11 bases, 10 bases remained unmatched. CDR3 size: 16 residues. Germline V CDR1 and CDR2: LNHDA, SQIVND (reference sequence). The CDR3 DNA sequence: TGTGCCAGTAGTATGTGGCGGACTAGCGGGAGGGTTGAGCAGTACTTC. Protein: CASSMWRTSGRVEQYF.

This chain links TRBV6-2 or TRBV6-3 with TRBJ2-2; D possibly uses TRBD1 or TRBD2 (6 bases each). This CDR3 has 17 amino acids. Trimming removed 3 bases from V and 2 bases from J, with 16 bases in between. The germline V gene encodes CDR1 MNHEY and CDR2 SVGEGT. CDR3 sequence reads: CASSYIPGAANTGELFF. As DNA, the CDR3 is TGTGCCAGCAGTTATATCCCGGGGGCGGCCAACACCGGGGAGCTGTTTTTT.

This clonotype came up many times. The chain links TRBV29-1 to TRBJ2-1; 8 nucleotides match TRBD1. The CDR3 has 12 residues. CDR1 and CDR2 (germline): SQVTM, ANQGSEA. The CDR3 sequence is CSAGTGYNEQFF. CDR3 in DNA: TGCAGTGCCGGGACAGGCTACAATGAGCAGTTCTTC.

This clonotype has a handful of counts. The rearrangement joins TRBV4-1 to TRBJ2-3, with a tentative D call TRBD1 (5 bases). There are 16 residues in the CDR3. The V end lost 0 bases, the J end lost 5 bases, and 15 bases lay between the germline ends. The germline gives CDR1 MGHRA, CDR2 YSYEKL. CDR3 DNA sequence: TGCGCCAGCAGCCAAGAGGGGCTCCCTGGTCTAGATACGCAGTATTTT. The encoded protein is CASSQEGLPGLDTQYF.

The chain uses TRBV28 and TRBJ1-2, with 7 positions matching TRBD1. Germline V lookup: CDR1 MDHEN, CDR2 SYDVKM. V was pared by 6 bases and J by 3 bases, with 4 bases of the junction left unmatched. CDR3 length equals 13 residues. The CDR3 sequence: CASSGDSDYGYTF. CDR3 sequence (DNA): TGTGCCAGCAGCGGGGACAGTGACTATGGCTACACCTTC.

Worth noting for this clonotype: The junction and the germline gene differ at one end; a read error may be behind it. The CDR3 loop reads CASRYSGGATDTQYF. For the CDR3, the DNA is TGTGCCAGCAGATATAGCGGGGGGGCCACAGATACACAGTATTTT. The V call is TRBV2, the J call TRBJ2-3; 11 nucleotides line up with TRBD2. The V gene's germline CDR1 is SNHLY and CDR2 FYNNEI. The CDR3 loop spans 15 amino acids.

This clonotype turned up a few times. The chain carries TRBV3-1 and TRBJ2-1; D might be TRBD1 (6 bases). Germline V gene sequence: CDR1 LGHDT, CDR2 YNNKEL (reference sequence). The V end lost 1 base, the J end lost 3 bases, and 13 bases lay between the germline ends. The CDR3 totals 16 residues. CDR3 coding DNA: TGTGCCAGCAGCCAAGTGAGGGGGAGCCGCTACAATGAGCAGTTCTTC. Encoded protein: CASSQVRGSRYNEQFF.

This clonotype came up once. Compared with germline, one end of the junction differs, possibly owing to a read error. The V and J genes are TRBV2 and TRBJ2-3, with D hard to call. The CDR3 extends over 15 amino acids. CDR1 is SNHLY and CDR2 is FYNNEI in the germline V gene. CDR3 sequence reads: CASRRIYVRTDTHYF. Here the CDR3 DNA reads TGTGCCAGCCGCCGCATTTACGTCCGCACAGATACGCACTATTTT. Supplemented by reference TRBV2 and TRBJ2-3, the full variable domain reads EPEVTQTPSHQVTQMGQEVILRCVPISNHLYFYWYRQILGQKVEFLVSFYNNEISEKSEIFDDQFSVERPDGSNFTLKIRSTKLEDSAMYFCASRRIYVRTDTHYFGPGTRLTVL.

V is TRBV5-1 and J is TRBJ2-3; D is undetermined. Looked up from germline, CDR1 is SGHRS and CDR2 is YFSETQ. The CDR3 has 15 residues. Trimming cost V 1 base and J 4 bases, with 13 bases left between them. The CDR3 DNA sequence: TGCGCCAGCAGCTTGCAAGTGCGGCCTGCAGATACGCAGTATTTT. Residues: CASSLQVRPADTQYF.

This clonotype has more than one count but fewer than ten. In DNA, the CDR3 is TGTGCCAGTAGTATAGGAGTCGGACAGGGGAAAAGAGAAGCTTTCTTT. Translating gives CASSIGVGQGKREAFF. The chain is built from TRBV19 and TRBJ1-1; 9 bases agree with TRBD1. This CDR3 region has 16 residues. Germline-derived CDR1 and CDR2 are LNHDA and SQIVND (reference sequence). The J segment lost 8 bases and the V segment lost 1 base, leaving 11 bases of the junction unmatched.

This clonotype came up many times. The chain couples TRBV12-3 or TRBV12-4 to TRBJ1-5; D remains ambiguous. The CDR3 is 13 amino acids. V gave up 4 bases and J gave up 4 bases, with 8 bases separating them. The DNA for the CDR3 is TGTGCCAGCAGTTACCCGGGTAATCAGCCCCAGCATTTT. Its protein product is CASSYPGNQPQHF.

This chain links TRBV10-3 with TRBJ1-2, with TRBD1 matching 7 bases. The CDR3 is 14 amino acids. Per germline, CDR1 ENHRY and CDR2 SYGVKD. The ends lost 6 bases at V and 7 bases at J; junction bases unmatched: 11. DNA of the CDR3: TGTGCCATCAGGGCAGTTACAGGGGACGGTGGCTACACCTTC. Translating it yields CAIRAVTGDGGYTF.

The V and J genes are TRBV4-1 and TRBJ2-7; D perhaps matches TRBD2 (5 bases). V was pared by 3 bases and J by 2 bases, with 11 bases between. This CDR3 spans 14 amino acids. CDR1 and CDR2 (germline): MGHRA, YSYEKL. CDR3 in DNA: TGCGCCAGCAGCCATGCCGCGGGCACCTACGAGCAGTACTTC. Its protein product is CASSHAAGTYEQYF.

The V and J genes are TRBV11-2 and TRBJ2-1; TRBD2 matches at 9 bases. The CDR3 is 16 amino acids. With 4 bases clipped from V and 4 bases from J, the junction kept 8 bases outside the gene matches. CDR1 and CDR2 from the germline V gene are SGHAT and FQNNGV. This CDR3 reads CASSSSTSGLYNEQFF. The CDR3 DNA is TGTGCCAGCAGCTCTTCCACTAGCGGGTTGTACAATGAGCAGTTCTTC. The full variable domain, rest sourced from reference TRBV11-2 and TRBJ2-1, is EAGVAQSPRYKIIEKRQSVAFWCNPISGHATLYWYQQILGQGPKLLIQFQNNGVVDDSQLPKDRFSAERLKGVDSTLKIQPAKLEDSAVYLCASSSSTSGLYNEQFFGPGTRLTVL.

V gene TRBV18 combines with J gene TRBJ1-2; 8 bases are shared with TRBD1. The V and J ends lost 3 bases and 4 bases, in that order; junction bases with no gene match: 10. CDR3 length equals 16 residues. Germline-derived CDR1 and CDR2 are KGHSH and LQKENI. The chain's CDR3 is CASSPEGGDRGYGYTF. CDR3 DNA sequence: TGTGCCAGCTCACCCGAGGGAGGAGACAGGGGCTATGGCTACACCTTC. Looking up the rest from reference TRBV18 and TRBJ1-2 gives the full variable domain: NAGVMQNPRHLVRRRGQEARLRCSPMKGHSHVYWYRQLPEEGLKFMVYLQKENIIDESGMPKERFSAEFPKEGPSILRIQQVVRGDSAAYFCASSPEGGDRGYGYTFGSGTRLTVV.

This chain joins TRBV29-1 and TRBJ1-1; maybe TRBD1 (5 bases). The V end was cut by 4 bases, the J end by 1 base, with 13 bases between. CDR1 SQVTM and CDR2 ANQGSEA come from the germline V gene. This CDR3 comprises 14 residues. Written as DNA, the CDR3 is TGCAGCGTTGTAACAGGCCATTCGAACACTGAAGCTTTCTTT. Protein: CSVVTGHSNTEAFF. The whole variable domain, filled in from reference TRBV29-1 and TRBJ1-1, reads SAVISQKPSRDICQRGTSLTIQCQVDSQVTMMFWYRQQPGQSLTLIATANQGSEATYESGFVIDKFPISRPNLTFSTLTVSNMSPEDSSIYLCSVVTGHSNTEAFFGQGTRLTVV.

The sample holds a few counts of this clonotype. The chain couples TRBV27 to TRBJ2-1; 7 bases are shared with TRBD2. The CDR3 contains 15 residues. Germline lookup yields CDR1 MNHEY and CDR2 SMNVEV (reference sequence). The junction had 3 bases not matched to a gene; V was cut back by 4 bases and J by 0 bases. In DNA, the CDR3 is TGTGCCAGCAGTTGGGAGGGAAGCTCCTACAATGAGCAGTTCTTC. Translated: CASSWEGSSYNEQFF.

V is TRBV6-4 and J is TRBJ1-2; TRBD1 matches at 7 bases. Germline CDR1 reads MRHNA; CDR2 reads SNTAGT. The V and J ends lost 0 bases and 5 bases, in that order; junction bases with no gene match: 6. The CDR3 sequence is 15 residues long. The CDR3 sequence is CASSDSKQGDYGYTF. Written as DNA, the CDR3 is TGTGCCAGCAGTGACTCGAAGCAGGGGGATTATGGCTACACCTTC.

The table lists this clonotype with a few counts. This chain connects TRBV5-1 to TRBJ1-6; D is perhaps TRBD1 (6 bases). The CDR3 consists of 16 residues. CDR1 SGHRS and CDR2 YFSETQ come from the germline V gene. V was trimmed by 3 bases and J by 7 bases, leaving 17 bases between them. CDR3 residues: CASSSTQGLQNSPLHF. In nucleotides, the CDR3 is TGCGCCAGCAGCTCGACTCAGGGGTTACAGAATTCACCCCTCCACTTT.